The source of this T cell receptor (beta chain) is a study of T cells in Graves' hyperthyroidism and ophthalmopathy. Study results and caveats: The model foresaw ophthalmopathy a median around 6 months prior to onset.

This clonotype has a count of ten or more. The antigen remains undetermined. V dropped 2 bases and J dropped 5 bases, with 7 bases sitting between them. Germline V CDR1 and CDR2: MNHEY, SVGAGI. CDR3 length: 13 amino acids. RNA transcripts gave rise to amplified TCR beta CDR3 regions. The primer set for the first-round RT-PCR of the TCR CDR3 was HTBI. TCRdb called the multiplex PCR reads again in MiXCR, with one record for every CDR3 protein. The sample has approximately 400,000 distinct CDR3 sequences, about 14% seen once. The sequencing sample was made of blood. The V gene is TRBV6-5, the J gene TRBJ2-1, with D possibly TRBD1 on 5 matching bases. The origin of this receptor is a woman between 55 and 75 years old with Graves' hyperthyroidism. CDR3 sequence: CASSYDRNNEQFF. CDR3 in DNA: TGTGCCAGCAGTTACGACAGAAACAATGAGCAGTTCTTC.